This T cell receptor beta chain derives from a study of blood T cell repertoires in COVID-19 (dated by TCRdb to 2020 to 2022). With regard to the full study: Collaborator samples came from the United States, Italy and Spain and covered acute and convalescent phases of COVID-19. The prospective study material was composed of cDNA or gDNA derived from T cells, B-cell-depleted T cells, or PBMCs. Subjects who had been exposed to COVID-19, were actively infected with it, or had recovered from it provided the deeply sampled blood TCRbeta repertoires that made up the dataset. The repertoires were released in a freely available public database meant as a resource for research on the immune response to SARS-CoV-2. The samples were drawn from two sources: the first 160 participants of the ongoing ImmuneRACE study, and 950 to 1,500 subjects contributed by 6 global collaborators. The sample metadata nearly always contained a de-identified subject ID, COVID-19 status, age in years and sex. Where available, HLA class I and class II types were taken from metadata supplied by the sample provider and were not determined by assay-based typing. The full study reports these points: How much clinical and demographic metadata was included differed by source and by participant, and the metadata was provided uncurated.

For CDR1 and CDR2, the germline V gene lists LGHNA and YNFKEQ. At the junction V is shortened by 6 bases and J by 4 bases; bases outside the gene matches: 7. Taken from cysteine to phenylalanine, the CDR3 has 15 residues. The sequence is cut down to CDR3 DNA, 45 bases in frame from base 1. The immunoSEQ Assay, a bias-controlled multiplex PCR, was used to amplify TCRbeta CDR3 regions from genomic DNA. Processing in the source paper ran as follows. Within the assay, amplification of reference gene primers was used to estimate how many nucleated cells each sample contained. To quantify the absolute abundance of each unique TCRbeta CDR3 rearrangement, sequence reads were collapsed and filtered. For each sample, productive Simpson clonality was calculated as the square root of Simpson's diversity index over productive rearrangements. Sourced from immuneACCESS, this table was stored by TCRdb with only in-frame sequences that have V and J called. A share of the clones is absent; for the studies checked, an unresolved V gene accounts for under half, and the remainder has no known explanation. The V and J calls and clone size were taken over from that table, and D and trimming were inferred from the DNA. The sample data list about 240,000 clones, and roughly four fifths of these were observed just once. Of the sample, over 3.5% falls within the top ten clones.

Notes on this clone: No antigen is known for it. There are no base qualities to consult, and no much larger clone falls within one base.

Whole blood was collected in K2EDTA tubes by collaborating institutions according to the institutions' own protocols. For TCRbeta analysis, collaborators shipped samples as frozen whole blood, isolated PBMCs, or DNA extracted from either of those sample types. The receptor was derived from an older woman with acute or convalescent COVID-19. Sequences were obtained from peripheral blood. The receptor chain draws on TRBV4-2 and TRBJ1-5; 9 junctional bases match TRBD1. The nucleotide sequence reads TGTGCCAGCAGTCTCACAGGGGGCGGGAATCAGCCCCAGCATTTT. This gives the protein CASSLTGGGNQPQHF.